This TCR beta chain stems from a study of technical replicates of blood from a handful of donors. The CDR3 consists of 17 residues. J was trimmed by 2 bases and V by 4 bases; bases with no gene match: 6. CDR1 is LGHNA, CDR2 YNFKEQ, per germline. Only in-frame clones appear in the TCRdb table, and some are missing; sequencing was by immunoSEQ multiplex PCR. This repertoire shows 60,000 to 70,000 clones, around 88% found once; its top ten account for roughly 5%. This clone was recorded once. The receptor's source is a human donor in good health. Some clones in this sample may be carry-over from other donors' samples. Sequenced input: PBMCs. The rearrangement joins TRBV4-2 to TRBJ2-2; 11 bases map to TRBD2. CDR3 amino acids: CASSPGGTSGNTGELFF. CDR3 DNA: TGTGCCAGCAGCCCGGGGGGGACTAGCGGTAACACCGGGGAGCTGTTTTTT.